What follows is one TCR beta chain and its context. As yet, its antigen is unknown. Aged roughly 6 to 100, donors were systemically healthy Caucasians from Russia. The CDR3 contains 15 residues. CDR1 and CDR2 (germline): SQVTM, ANQGSEA. Trimming stripped 6 bases from V and 5 bases from J, with 20 bases between. The data are from a study of blood T cells in healthy people across ages. Study-level background: Template-switching capture recovered about one barcoded beta molecule per two T cells.

Next came a second PCR, run for about 7 to 12 cycles, which used a sample-barcoded 5' primer along with a J-beta primer mix. TCRdb analysed the 5' RACE reads with MiXCR anew, one entry per CDR3 protein. The sample includes approximately 800,000 distinct CDR3 sequences, 56% of them seen just once. Notes on the study in general: It was not known whether donors were CMV positive (a possible confounder of expanded clonotype changes). A roughly linear fall in TCR beta diversity per million T cells was seen with increasing age.

The chain joins TRBV29-1 to TRBJ2-1; D remains unclear. This sequence originates from a man between 40 and 49 years old in good health. Material for sequencing was blood. In nucleotides, the CDR3 is TGCAGCGTGACGGACGGGCGGAGAAACAACAATGAGCAGTTCTTC. Protein sequence: CSVTDGRRNNNEQFF.